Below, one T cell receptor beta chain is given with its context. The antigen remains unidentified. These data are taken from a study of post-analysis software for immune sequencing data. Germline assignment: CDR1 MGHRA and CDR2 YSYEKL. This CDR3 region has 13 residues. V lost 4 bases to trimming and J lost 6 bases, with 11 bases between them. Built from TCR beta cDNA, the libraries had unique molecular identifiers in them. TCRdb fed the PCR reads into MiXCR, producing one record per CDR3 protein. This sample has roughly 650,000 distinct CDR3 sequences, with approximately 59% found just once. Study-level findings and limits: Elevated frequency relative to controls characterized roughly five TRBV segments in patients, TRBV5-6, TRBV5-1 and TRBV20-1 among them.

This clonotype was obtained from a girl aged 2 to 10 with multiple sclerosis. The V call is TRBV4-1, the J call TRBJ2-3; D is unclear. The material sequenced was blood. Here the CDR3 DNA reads TGCGCCAGCAGCCCCTCCCCCGAGGATACGCAGTATTTT. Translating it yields CASSPSPEDTQYF.